This passage covers 23 T cell receptor beta chains from one sample sequenced in a study of cytomegalovirus exposure and HLA in healthy donors. This PCR relied on a set of 60 Vbeta primers and 13 Jbeta primers. The method was immunoSEQ multiplex PCR; TCRdb's version includes in-frame clones alone and lacks a portion of them. The sample includes under 150,000 clones, roughly 9.6% of them seen just once. Sequenced material: PBMCs. The receptor set was obtained from a woman aged 35 to 49 in good health and CMV-seropositive.

V usage is TRBV29-1 and J usage is TRBJ2-7; TRBD1 matches at 10 bases. The CDR3 extends over 14 amino acids. Germline V gives CDR1 SQVTM, CDR2 ANQGSEA. V was pared by 4 bases and J by 4 bases, with 7 bases of the junction left unmatched. The CDR3 loop is CSVVAVDRGYEQYF. CDR3 DNA sequence: TGCAGCGTTGTGGCGGTGGACAGGGGGTACGAGCAGTACTTC.

The chain recombines TRBV2 with TRBJ1-2; 10 bases align to TRBD1. Germline CDR1 SNHLY, CDR2 FYNNEI. V shed 4 bases, J shed 6 bases, and the junction held 5 bases outside the gene matches. The CDR3 extends over 14 amino acids. CDR3 nucleotides: TGTGCCAGCAGTGCGGGACAGGGGAGGCATGGCTACACCTTC. Protein product: CASSAGQGRHGYTF.

The genes are TRBV7-2 and TRBJ2-3, with TRBD2 matching over 12 bases. This CDR3 has 17 residues. The junction had 7 bases not matched to a gene; V was cut back by 5 bases and J by 1 base. Per the germline V gene, CDR1 is SGHTA and CDR2 is FQGNSA. The CDR3 bases are TGTGCCAGCAGCACCGGTCTAGCGGGGGGGGGCACAGATACGCAGTATTTT. Its protein product is CASSTGLAGGGTDTQYF.

There are a few counts of this clone. As DNA, the CDR3 is TGTGCCAGCAGCTTAAGAGGACTAGCGGGGTACAATGAGCAGTTCTTC. It codes for CASSLRGLAGYNEQFF. This sequence joins TRBV7-8 and TRBJ2-1, with 12 bases matching TRBD2. The CDR3 has 16 residues. The V gene end was trimmed by 2 bases and the J gene end by 4 bases; junction bases not matched to a gene: 3. CDR1 is SGHVS, CDR2 FQNEAQ, per germline.

This clone appeared a few times. The rearrangement links TRBV28 to TRBJ1-2, with TRBD1 matching 7 bases. Germline loops: CDR1 MDHEN, CDR2 SYDVKM. J lost 0 bases, V lost 8 bases, and 6 bases had no gene match. The CDR3 has 14 residues. CDR3: CASGTVISNYGYTF. The CDR3 coding sequence is TGTGCCAGCGGGACAGTCATTTCTAACTATGGCTACACCTTC.

The table lists this clone with a few counts. The V call is TRBV5-1, the J call TRBJ2-7, with 9 bases lining up with TRBD2. Germline V CDR1 and CDR2: SGHRS, YFSETQ. The CDR3 extends over 16 amino acids. V gave up 0 bases and J gave up 1 base; unmatched junction bases: 5. The CDR3 DNA follows: TGCGCCAGCAGCTTGGCAGCGGGGGGACCTTCCTACGAGCAGTACTTC. It yields the protein CASSLAAGGPSYEQYF.

The chain has TRBV11-2 and TRBJ2-5; 8 bases align to TRBD2. From germline, CDR1 is SGHAT and CDR2 FQNNGV. CDR3 length equals 15 residues. V dropped 4 bases and J dropped 6; count of bases not matched to a gene: 10. This chain's CDR3 is CASSSGTRFLKTQYF. The CDR3 coding sequence is TGTGCCAGCAGCTCCGGGACTAGATTTTTGAAGACCCAGTACTTC.

The chain couples TRBV7-2 to TRBJ2-7, with 7 positions matching TRBD1. V lost 0 bases and J lost 2; bases outside the gene matches: 4. This CDR3 is 15 amino acids long. CDR1 and CDR2 from the germline V gene are SGHTA and FQGNSA. The CDR3 spells CASSLAWDSTYEQYF. CDR3 nucleotide sequence: TGTGCCAGCAGCTTAGCCTGGGACAGCACCTACGAGCAGTACTTC.

This clone was recorded many times. The genes are TRBV5-6 and TRBJ2-6; unclear D gene. V was shortened by 4 bases and J by 17 bases, with 22 bases between the two germline ends. CDR1 and CDR2 from the germline V gene are SGHDT and YYEEEE. The CDR3 is 14 amino acids. The CDR3 DNA sequence: TGTGCCAGCAGCGTGACAAGACAATCCACTCTTTTGACTTTC. Protein product: CASSVTRQSTLLTF.

The V and J genes are TRBV9 and TRBJ1-4, with TRBD1 as a possible D gene (5 bases). This CDR3 is 16 amino acids long. Germline V gene sequence: CDR1 SGDLS, CDR2 YYNGEE. Trimming left V 4 bases short and J 0 bases short, with 13 bases between. CDR3 nucleotide sequence: TGTGCCAGCAGCCCACGGGGGGGACCAACTAATGAAAAACTGTTTTTT. Translation gives CASSPRGGPTNEKLFF.

This clone was seen a handful of times. V and J are TRBV9 and TRBJ2-7; TRBD2 aligns across 10 bases. This CDR3 has 15 amino acids. Unmatched junction bases numbered 6, after V lost 3 bases and J lost 3 bases. Germline V gives CDR1 SGDLS, CDR2 YYNGEE. CDR3 bases: TGTGCCAGCAGCGCAGCTAGCGGGGGCGTCTACGAGCAGTACTTC. This codes for CASSAASGGVYEQYF.

This clone was seen only a few times. The chain combines TRBV4-2 with TRBJ2-1, with TRBD1 as a possible D gene (5 bases). Per the germline V gene, CDR1 is LGHNA and CDR2 is YNFKEQ. V shed 0 bases and J shed 3 bases, with 21 bases lying between them. The length of the CDR3 is 19 residues. The CDR3 loop is CASSQEFYDSIQDYNEQFF. Written as DNA, the CDR3 is TGTGCCAGCAGCCAAGAGTTTTACGACAGCATACAAGACTACAATGAGCAGTTCTTC.

The sample holds a few counts of this clone. The genes are TRBV10-3 and TRBJ2-3; 14 bases align to TRBD2. CDR3 size: 14 residues. Germline V gene sequence: CDR1 ENHRY, CDR2 SYGVKD. J gave up 4 bases and V 8 bases, and 2 bases lay outside the gene matches. The CDR3 loop reads CAIATSGGADTQYF. The CDR3 DNA sequence: TGTGCCATCGCGACTAGCGGGGGGGCAGATACGCAGTATTTT.

This clone appeared a few times. The chain couples TRBV7-2 to TRBJ2-7; TRBD1 matches 7 bases. The J segment lost 3 bases and the V segment lost 4 bases, leaving 9 bases of the junction unmatched. CDR3 length: 15 residues. Germline CDR1 reads SGHTA; CDR2 reads FQGNSA. Here the CDR3 DNA reads TGTGCCAGCAGCTCAACCCGCGGACAGGACTACGAGCAGTACTTC. Protein sequence: CASSSTRGQDYEQYF.

The genes are TRBV7-9 and TRBJ1-2; D not resolved. The CDR3 extends over 12 amino acids. The V end lost 5 bases, the J end lost 4 bases, and 8 bases lay between the germline ends. CDR1 SEHNR and CDR2 FQNEAQ come from the germline V gene (reference sequence). Here the CDR3 reads CASSPSGYGYTF. The CDR3 DNA sequence: TGTGCCAGCAGCCCTTCCGGCTATGGCTACACCTTC.

The chain couples TRBV5-5 to TRBJ1-2; D call uncertain. V shed 5 bases and J shed 7 bases, with 15 bases lying between them. Germline loops: CDR1 SGHKS, CDR2 YYEKEE (reference sequence). The CDR3 is 13 amino acids. The CDR3 DNA follows: TGTGCCAGCAGGCCGGACGTGGCGGGTGGCTACACCTTC. The encoded protein is CASRPDVAGGYTF.

This clone was observed a handful of times. The gene calls are TRBV15 and TRBJ1-2, with 7 nucleotides matching TRBD1. V lost 3 bases and J lost 8; bases outside the gene matches: 6. Germline lookup yields CDR1 LNHNV and CDR2 YYDKDF (reference sequence). The CDR3 sequence is 13 residues long. CDR3 loop: CATSRDRNFGYTF. DNA for the CDR3: TGTGCCACCAGCAGGGACAGGAATTTCGGCTACACCTTC.

The chain links TRBV7-3 to TRBJ2-3, with 10 bases matching TRBD1. The CDR3 covers 17 residues. With 6 bases clipped from V and 5 bases from J, the junction kept 14 bases outside the gene matches. Per the germline V gene, CDR1 is SGHTA and CDR2 is FQGTGA. As DNA, the CDR3 is TGTGCCAGCAGTGTGGGCATACCGGGACAGGGGATAGATACGCAGTATTTT. It is translated as CASSVGIPGQGIDTQYF.

The rearrangement uses TRBV10-2 and TRBJ2-2, with 13 bases that match TRBD2. The CDR3 loop spans 17 amino acids. Germline CDR1 and CDR2: WSHSY and SAAADI. V gave up 5 bases and J gave up 0 bases; unmatched junction bases: 3. The CDR3 here is CASSWTSGGSNTGELFF. CDR3 in DNA: TGCGCCAGCAGTTGGACTAGCGGGGGCTCGAACACCGGGGAGCTGTTTTTT.

The CDR3 spells CASSTDWTGAAGNTIYF. CDR3 nucleotides: TGCGCCAGCAGCACCGACTGGACAGGGGCGGCTGGAAACACCATATATTTT. The V call is TRBV5-1, the J call TRBJ1-3; 9 nucleotides line up with TRBD1. The CDR3 is 17 residues long. Germline trimming cut 4 bases from V and 2 bases from J; bases unmatched to any gene: 10. The germline gives CDR1 SGHRS, CDR2 YFSETQ.

The gene calls are TRBV14 and TRBJ1-2; weak D call: TRBD1 (5 bases). Germline V gene lookup returns CDR1 SGHDN and CDR2 FVKESK. CDR3 size: 15 residues. Trimming shortened V by 2 bases and J by 1 base, and 11 bases separated the two germline ends. The CDR3 loop is CASSQYRSFNYGYTF. The CDR3, as DNA: TGTGCCAGCAGCCAATACAGGAGTTTTAACTATGGCTACACCTTC. Drawing the rest from reference TRBV14 and TRBJ1-2, the complete variable domain is EAGVTQFPSHSVIEKGQTVTLRCDPISGHDNLYWYRRVMGKEIKFLLHFVKESKQDESGMPNNRFLAERTGGTYSTLKVQPAELEDSGVYFCASSQYRSFNYGYTFGSGTRLTVV.

The rearrangement links TRBV4-1 to TRBJ2-7, with 7 bases fitting TRBD2. The CDR3 contains 15 residues. V lost 1 base to trimming and J lost 3 bases; unmatched junction nucleotides: 6. Looked up from germline, CDR1 is MGHRA and CDR2 is YSYEKL. This chain's CDR3 is CASSQVSGVLYEQYF. In nucleotides, the CDR3 is TGCGCCAGCAGCCAAGTCAGCGGGGTACTCTACGAGCAGTACTTC.

The chain uses TRBV11-2 and TRBJ2-2, with 8 bases that match TRBD1. The CDR3 is 15 residues long. After removal of 5 bases from V and 5 bases from J, the junction contained 7 bases not matched to a gene. Germline assignment: CDR1 SGHAT and CDR2 FQNNGV. DNA of the CDR3: TGTGCCAGCAGCATCGGACAGGGCCGGACCGGGGAGCTGTTTTTT. Its translation is CASSIGQGRTGELFF.